A single TCR beta chain is shown here with its context. In germline, CDR1 is MNHNY, CDR2 SVGAGI (reference sequence). Trimming took 5 bases from V and 4 from J, leaving 17 bases between them. The CDR3 contains 15 residues. This sample is drawn from a study of shared T cell receptors in the human thymus. Produced via immunoSEQ multiplex PCR; TCRdb's table is partial and in-frame only. The sample holds some 760,000 clones, 80% to 90% seen once. These data also formed part of another study, on human thymus T cells. That study adds: Healthy Finnish infants having corrective surgery for congenital heart defects served as donors. Thymus tissue was removed during corrective cardiac surgery. Repertoires sampled from thymus and blood appeared biased in V and J gene usage.

The sequenced sample consisted of thymocytes. The receptor was isolated from a girl under three years old with a congenital heart defect. The J gene is TRBJ1-2, the V gene TRBV6-6; perhaps TRBD1 as D (5 bases). The CDR3 DNA sequence: TGTGCCAGCAGTCGAACAGGACGCCAGGGCTATGGCTACACCTTC. Residues: CASSRTGRQGYGYTF.